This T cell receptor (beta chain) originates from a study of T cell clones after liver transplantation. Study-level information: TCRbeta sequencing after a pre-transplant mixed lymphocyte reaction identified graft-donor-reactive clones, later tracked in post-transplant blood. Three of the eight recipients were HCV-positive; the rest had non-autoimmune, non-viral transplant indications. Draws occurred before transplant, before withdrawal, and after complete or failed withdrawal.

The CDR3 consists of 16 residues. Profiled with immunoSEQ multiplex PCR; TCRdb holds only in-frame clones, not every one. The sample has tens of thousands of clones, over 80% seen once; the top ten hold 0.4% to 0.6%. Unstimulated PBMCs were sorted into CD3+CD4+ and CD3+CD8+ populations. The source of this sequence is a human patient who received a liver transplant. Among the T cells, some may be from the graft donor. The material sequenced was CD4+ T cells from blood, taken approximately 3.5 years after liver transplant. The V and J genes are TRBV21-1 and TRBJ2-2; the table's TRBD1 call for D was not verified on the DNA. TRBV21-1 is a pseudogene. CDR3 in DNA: TGTGCCAGCAGCAAAGGGGGACAGGGGAACACCGGGGAGCTGTTTTTT. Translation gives CASSKGGQGNTGELFF.